The clone carrying this T cell receptor beta chain has just one count. This sample was included in a study of blood T cell repertoires in COVID-19. Turning to the study itself: Sample material is recorded as cDNA or gDNA derived from T cells, B-cell-depleted T cells, or PBMCs.

Sequenced by immunoSEQ multiplex PCR; TCRdb stores in-frame clones only, minus some. The table records some 290,000 clones, around 85% of them present only once. The receptor was derived from a woman in her twenties or thirties with COVID-19, enrolled during active disease. The specimen sequenced was peripheral blood.

The CDR3 loop reads CASSLGGGLSGANVLTF. The CDR3 DNA sequence: TGTGCCAGCAGCTTGGGCGGTGGACTCTCTGGGGCCAACGTCCTGACTTTC. The rearrangement uses TRBV5-6 and TRBJ2-6; D might be TRBD2 (5 bases). The CDR3 totals 17 residues. V was trimmed by 0 bases and J by 0 bases, leaving 10 bases between them. The V gene's germline CDR1 is SGHDT and CDR2 YYEEEE. The variable domain in full, completed from reference TRBV5-6 and TRBJ2-6, reads DAGVTQSPTHLIKTRGQQVTLRCSPKSGHDTVSWYQQALGQGPQFIFQYYEEEERQRGNFPDRFSGHQFPNYSSELNVNALLLGDSALYLCASSLGGGLSGANVLTFGAGSRLTVL.